The clone carrying this TCR beta chain was counted a few times. Its antigen is unidentified. Germline V gives CDR1 LNHDA, CDR2 SQIVND (reference sequence). The CDR3 extends over 15 amino acids. The V and J ends lost 6 bases and 3 bases, in that order; junction bases with no gene match: 5. The data were obtained in a study of cytotoxic CD8 clonotypes in ibrutinib-treated CLL. Across the whole study: Researchers reported over 9 relapsed/refractory and approximately 15 treatment-naive patients, under 18 of them IGHV unmutated. A median 12 months of treatment, range 6 to 36, preceded the collection of response samples. Per sample, productive templates averaged nearly 260,000 and productive rearrangements averaged 94,082.

Only in-frame clones appear in the TCRdb table, and some are missing; sequencing was by immunoSEQ multiplex PCR. This table has approximately 280,000 clones, approximately 79% appearing once. Study-level points and caveats: Among the clonotypes, public ones were uncommon and contracted or held stable on treatment.

The V gene is TRBV19, the J gene TRBJ2-1; 10 bases are shared with TRBD2. The sample consisted of PBMCs, taken at disease progression, from a patient treated with ibrutinib. The receptor comes from a human donor with chronic lymphocytic leukemia. CDR3 in DNA: TGTGCCAGTAGACTTAGCGGGGGGTTCTACAATGAGCAGTTCTTC. Translated: CASRLSGGFYNEQFF. The whole variable domain, filled in from reference TRBV19 and TRBJ2-1, reads DGGITQSPKYLFRKEGQNVTLSCEQNLNHDAMYWYRQDPGQGLRLIYYSQIVNDFQKGDIAEGYSVSREKKESFPLTVTSAQKNPTAFYLCASRLSGGFYNEQFFGPGTRLTVL.